The rows below give T cell receptor beta chains drawn from one sample of a study of tumor-infiltrating lymphocytes in localized non-small cell lung cancer. Assay used: immunoSEQ multiplex PCR; TCRdb lists only in-frame clones, some missing. The sample includes around 16,000 clones, roughly four fifths seen only once; the top ten take 9.1%. Input material: lung tumor tissue. The receptor set was obtained from a human donor with non-small cell lung cancer. CDR3s include the opening cysteine and the closing phenylalanine or tryptophan. D genes are given only for firm matches. Rows give clone size only sometimes, using once, few, many, or a class for an expanded clone.

CDR3 protein,CDR3 DNA,V gene,clone size,D gene,J gene
CASSLRLRGQSTDTQYF,TGTGCCAGCAGCTTAAGGCTCCGGGGGCAGAGCACAGATACGCAGTATTTT,TRBV7-3,NA,NA,TRBJ2-3
CATSRELQETQYF,TGTGCCACCAGCAGAGAACTGCAAGAGACCCAGTACTTC,TRBV15,NA,NA,TRBJ2-5
CASSSKHTGELFF,TGTGCCAGCAGCTCCAAGCATACCGGGGAGCTGTTTTTT,TRBV7-8,NA,NA,TRBJ2-2
CASSEDAGGAHFIYGYTF,TGTGCCAGCAGTGAAGATGCGGGGGGGGCCCACTTTATCTATGGCTACACCTTC,TRBV2,NA,NA,TRBJ1-2
CASSSHRVSNQPQHF,TGTGCCAGTAGTAGTCACAGGGTTAGCAATCAGCCCCAGCATTTT,TRBV19,few,NA,TRBJ1-5
CASSLSGANTGELFF,TGTGCCAGCAGTTTGTCAGGGGCGAACACCGGGGAGCTGTTTTTT,TRBV6-5,NA,NA,TRBJ2-2
CASSLRGTYEQYF,TGTGCCAGCAGCTTGAGAGGAACCTACGAGCAGTACTTC,TRBV7-9,few,NA,TRBJ2-7
CASSVTGEGEAFF,TGTGCCAGCAGCGTGACAGGGGAGGGTGAAGCTTTCTTT,TRBV5-4,NA,TRBD1,TRBJ1-1
CASSAGLAILYEQYF,TGCGCCAGCAGCGCGGGACTAGCGATACTATACGAGCAGTACTTC,TRBV5-1,NA,TRBD2,TRBJ2-7
CASSLVRGYEQYF,TGTGCCAGCAGTCTGGTTCGGGGCTACGAGCAGTACTTC,TRBV2,NA,NA,TRBJ2-7
CASSRVQGNEKLFF,TGTGCCAGCAGCCGCGTACAGGGGAATGAAAAACTGTTTTTT,TRBV4-2,few,TRBD1,TRBJ1-4
CASSLNGGEGTEAFF,TGCGCCAGCAGCTTGAACGGAGGGGAGGGCACTGAAGCTTTCTTT,TRBV5-1,once,NA,TRBJ1-1
CAWSVRGDPTDTQYF,TGTGCCTGGAGTGTACGCGGGGATCCCACAGATACGCAGTATTTT,TRBV30,NA,NA,TRBJ2-3
CATSPGSEQFF,TGTGCCACCTCACCTGGTAGTGAGCAGTTCTTC,TRBV6-5,NA,NA,TRBJ2-1
CASSLGELTGANVLTF,TGTGCCAGCAGCTTGGGGGAGTTGACTGGGGCCAACGTCCTGACTTTC,TRBV5-6,few,NA,TRBJ2-6
CASSGWASGSNEQFF,TGTGCCAGCAGTGGCTGGGCTAGCGGGAGCAATGAGCAGTTCTTC,TRBV6-1,once,TRBD2,TRBJ2-1
CASRRDSYGYTF,TGCGCCAGCAGGAGGGATAGCTATGGCTACACCTTC,TRBV10-2,NA,NA,TRBJ1-2